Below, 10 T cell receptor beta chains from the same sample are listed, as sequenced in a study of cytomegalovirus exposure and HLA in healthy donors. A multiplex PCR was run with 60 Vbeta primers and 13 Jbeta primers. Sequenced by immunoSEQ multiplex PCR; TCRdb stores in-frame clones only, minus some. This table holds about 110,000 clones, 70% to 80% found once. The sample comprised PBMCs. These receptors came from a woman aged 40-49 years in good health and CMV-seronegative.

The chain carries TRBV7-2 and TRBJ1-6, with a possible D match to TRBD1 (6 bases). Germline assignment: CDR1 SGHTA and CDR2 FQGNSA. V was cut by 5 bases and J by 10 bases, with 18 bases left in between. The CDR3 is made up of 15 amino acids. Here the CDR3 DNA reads TGTGCCAGCAGCCCAGTCCAGGGGCTGGCGTCACCCCTCCACTTT. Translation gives CASSPVQGLASPLHF.

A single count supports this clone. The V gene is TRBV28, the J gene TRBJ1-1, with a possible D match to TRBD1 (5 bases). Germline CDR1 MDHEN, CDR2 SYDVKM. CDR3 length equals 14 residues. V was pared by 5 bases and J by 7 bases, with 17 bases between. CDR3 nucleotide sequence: TGTGCCAGCAGTGCCATGTACAGGTATTTTGAAGCTTTCTTT. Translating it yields CASSAMYRYFEAFF.

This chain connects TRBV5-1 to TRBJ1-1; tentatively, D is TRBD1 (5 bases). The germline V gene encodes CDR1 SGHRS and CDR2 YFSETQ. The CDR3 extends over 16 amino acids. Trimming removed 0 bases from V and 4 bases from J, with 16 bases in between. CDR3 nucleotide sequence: TGCGCCAGCAGCTTGGCCGGAGGGGCGCGAAGCACTGAAGCTTTCTTT. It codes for CASSLAGGARSTEAFF.

In nucleotides, the CDR3 is TGTGCCAGCTCACCTACCAGCGACTATAATTCACCCCTCCACTTT. Amino acid sequence: CASSPTSDYNSPLHF. This chain uses TRBV18 with TRBJ1-6; D is unclear. The CDR3 spans 15 residues. Germline CDR1 and CDR2: KGHSH and LQKENI. Trimming removed 3 bases from V and 3 bases from J, with 9 bases in between.

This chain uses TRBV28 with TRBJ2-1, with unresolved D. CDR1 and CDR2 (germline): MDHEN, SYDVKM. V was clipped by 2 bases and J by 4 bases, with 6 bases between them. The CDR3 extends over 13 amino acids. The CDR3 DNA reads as TGTGCCAGCAGTTTACCCAAATACAATGAGCAGTTCTTC. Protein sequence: CASSLPKYNEQFF.

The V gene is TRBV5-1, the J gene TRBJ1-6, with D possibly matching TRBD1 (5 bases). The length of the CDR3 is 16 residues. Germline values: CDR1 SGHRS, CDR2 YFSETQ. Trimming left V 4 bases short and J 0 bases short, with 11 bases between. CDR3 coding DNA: TGCGCCAGCAGCCGGGAGGGGAGCTCCTATAATTCACCCCTCCACTTT. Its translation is CASSREGSSYNSPLHF.

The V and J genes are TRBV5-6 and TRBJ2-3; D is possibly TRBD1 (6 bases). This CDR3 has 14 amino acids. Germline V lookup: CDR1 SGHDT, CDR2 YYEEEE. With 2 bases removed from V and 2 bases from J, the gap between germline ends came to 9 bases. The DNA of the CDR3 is TGTGCCAGCAGCTTACAGGGTCCCACAGATACGCAGTATTTT. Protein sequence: CASSLQGPTDTQYF.

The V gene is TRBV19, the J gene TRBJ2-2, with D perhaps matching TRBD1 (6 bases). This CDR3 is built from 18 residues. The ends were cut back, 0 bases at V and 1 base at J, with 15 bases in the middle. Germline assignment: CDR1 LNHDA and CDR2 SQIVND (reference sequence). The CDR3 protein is CASSIDRVQGKNTGELFF. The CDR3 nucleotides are TGTGCCAGTAGTATAGATCGGGTACAGGGTAAGAACACCGGGGAGCTGTTTTTT.

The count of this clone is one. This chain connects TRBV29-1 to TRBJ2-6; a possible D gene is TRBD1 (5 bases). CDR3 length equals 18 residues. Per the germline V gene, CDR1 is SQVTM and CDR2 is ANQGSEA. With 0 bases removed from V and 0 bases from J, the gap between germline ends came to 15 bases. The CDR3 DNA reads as TGCAGCGTTGAAGATGTAAGGACACCTAGCTCTGGGGCCAACGTCCTGACTTTC. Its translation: CSVEDVRTPSSGANVLTF.

CDR3 amino acids: CASSLGAGGEQFF. The CDR3 nucleotides read TGTGCCAGCAGCTTAGGGGCGGGAGGTGAGCAGTTCTTC. The chain carries TRBV11-3 and TRBJ2-1; 8 nucleotides agree with TRBD2. Germline trimming cut 1 base from V and 9 bases from J; bases unmatched to any gene: 2. Germline V gives CDR1 SGHNT, CDR2 YENEEA. The length of the CDR3 is 13 residues.